These T cell receptor beta chains were read from a single sample in a study of T cell responses to AZD1222 COVID-19 vaccine. Sequenced by immunoSEQ multiplex PCR; TCRdb stores in-frame clones only, minus some. Of more than 150,000 clones listed, over 80% are singletons. Sequenced here: peripheral blood, sampled on day 0 of MenACWY control vaccination. The receptors were gathered from an adult in good health. Each CDR3 is given with its conserved first and last residue. D genes are given only for firm matches. Expanded clones get a size class; other rows say once, few or many, or leave the size out.

>TRBJ2-3|-|14|-|TRBV24-1
TGTGCCACCAGTGGGACTGCGGTCCCAGATACGCAGTATTTT
CATSGTAVPDTQYF
>TRBJ2-1|-|11|few|TRBV5-1
TGCGCCAGCAGCGAAGGGGTGGAGCAGTTCTTC
CASSEGVEQFF
>TRBJ2-5|-|18|-|TRBV3-1/TRBV3-2
TGTGCCAGCAGCCAAGATGCTATTCGGGTGGGTAGAAGAGAGACCCAGTACTTC
CASSQDAIRVGRRETQYF
>TRBJ1-6|-|13|-|TRBV5-1
TGCGCCAGCAGCCCGACTGACCCCGCCATCCTCCACTTT
CASSPTDPAILHF
>TRBJ2-6|-|16|-|TRBV18
TGTGCCAGCTCACCCCTCGAGAGCTCTGGGGCCAACGTCCTGACTTTC
CASSPLESSGANVLTF
>TRBJ1-1|-|12|-|TRBV10-3
TGTGCCATCAGGGAAGTACAGGGTGAAGCTTTCTTT
CAIREVQGEAFF
>TRBJ1-2|-|14|-|TRBV6-5
TGTGCCAGCAGGGACCCCGGTTACGGCTATGGCTACACCTTC
CASRDPGYGYGYTF
>TRBJ1-1|-|14|-|TRBV2
TGTGCCAGCAGTGAAGTGGCGGGGAACACTGAAGCTTTCTTT
CASSEVAGNTEAFF
>TRBJ1-5|-|13|once|TRBV28
TGTGCCAGCAGTTTAGGGGGCAGTCAGCCCCAGCATTTT
CASSLGGSQPQHF
>TRBJ1-1|-|15|-|TRBV19
TGTGCCAGCACCACCTTAGGGGCTCCCTCCACTGAAGCTTTCTTT
CASTTLGAPSTEAFF
>TRBJ2-7|-|16|-|TRBV4-2
TGTGCCAGCAGCCAATTTGGGGAGGGGGCGAGCTACGAGCAGTACTTC
CASSQFGEGASYEQYF
>TRBJ2-5|-|16|-|TRBV4-3
TGCGCCAGCAGCCAAGGGGGGAGGGGGTCGGGAGAGACCCAGTACTTC
CASSQGGRGSGETQYF
>TRBJ1-2|TRBD1|13|-|TRBV28
TGTGCCAGTCACCTGAGGGGGCGCCGAGGCTACACCTTC
CASHLRGRRGYTF
>TRBJ2-3|-|15|-|TRBV3-1/TRBV3-2
TGTGCCAGCAGCTCAGGGCCGGGGGCGACAGATACGCAGTATTTT
CASSSGPGATDTQYF
>TRBJ2-7|TRBD1|13|few|TRBV30
TGTGCCTGGAGTGTACTCAGGGGGTACGAGCAGTACTTC
CAWSVLRGYEQYF
>TRBJ2-1|TRBD2|15|few|TRBV6-6
TGTGCCAGCAGTTACTCGGAGACTAGCGGCGATGAGCAGTTCTTC
CASSYSETSGDEQFF
>TRBJ2-7|TRBD1|13|-|TRBV7-9
TGTGCCAGCAGTGTACAGGGGTCCTACGAGCAGTACTTC
CASSVQGSYEQYF
>TRBJ1-5|-|15|-|TRBV4-3
TGCGCCAGCAGCCAAGAGCTTGGAGGCAATCAGCCCCAGCATTTT
CASSQELGGNQPQHF
>TRBJ1-5|-|13|few|TRBV19
TGTGCCAGTAGTACCCAAAGGGATCAGCCCCAGCATTTT
CASSTQRDQPQHF